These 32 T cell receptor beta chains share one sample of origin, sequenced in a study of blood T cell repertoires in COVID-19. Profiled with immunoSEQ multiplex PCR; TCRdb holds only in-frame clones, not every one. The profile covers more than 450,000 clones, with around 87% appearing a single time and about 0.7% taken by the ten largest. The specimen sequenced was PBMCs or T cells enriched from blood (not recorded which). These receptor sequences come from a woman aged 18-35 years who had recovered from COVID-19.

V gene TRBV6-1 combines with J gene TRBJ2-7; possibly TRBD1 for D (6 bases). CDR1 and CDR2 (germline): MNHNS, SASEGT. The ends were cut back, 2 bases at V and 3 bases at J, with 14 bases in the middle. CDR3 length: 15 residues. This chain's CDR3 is CASSERRTAVYEQYF. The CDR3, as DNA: TGTGCCAGCAGTGAAAGGAGGACAGCCGTCTACGAGCAGTACTTC.

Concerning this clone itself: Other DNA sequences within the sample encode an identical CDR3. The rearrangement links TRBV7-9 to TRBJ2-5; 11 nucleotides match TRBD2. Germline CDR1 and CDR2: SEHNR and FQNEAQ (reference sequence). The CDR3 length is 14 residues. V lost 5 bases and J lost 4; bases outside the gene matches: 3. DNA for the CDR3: TGTGCCAGCAGCCTAGGACTAGCGGGAGAGACCCAGTACTTC. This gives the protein CASSLGLAGETQYF. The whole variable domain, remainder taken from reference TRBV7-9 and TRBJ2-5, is DTGVSQNPRHKITKRGQNVTFRCDPISEHNRLYWYRQTLGQGPEFLTYFQNEAQLEKSRLLSDRFSAERPKGSFSTLEIQRTEQGDSAMYLCASSLGLAGETQYFGPGTRLLVL.

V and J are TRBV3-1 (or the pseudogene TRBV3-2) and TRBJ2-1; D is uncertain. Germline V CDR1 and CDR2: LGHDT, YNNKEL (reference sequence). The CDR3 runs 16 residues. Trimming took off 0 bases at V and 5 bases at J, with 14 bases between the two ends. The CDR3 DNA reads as TGTGCCAGCAGCCAAGATAGTAAGGAGCTTAACAATGAGCAGTTCTTC. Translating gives CASSQDSKELNNEQFF.

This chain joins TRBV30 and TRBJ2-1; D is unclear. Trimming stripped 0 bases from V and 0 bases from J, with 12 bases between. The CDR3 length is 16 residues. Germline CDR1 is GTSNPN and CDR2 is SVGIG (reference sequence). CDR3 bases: TGTGCCTGGAGTGTACCGGCGGCTCACTCCTACAATGAGCAGTTCTTC. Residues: CAWSVPAAHSYNEQFF.

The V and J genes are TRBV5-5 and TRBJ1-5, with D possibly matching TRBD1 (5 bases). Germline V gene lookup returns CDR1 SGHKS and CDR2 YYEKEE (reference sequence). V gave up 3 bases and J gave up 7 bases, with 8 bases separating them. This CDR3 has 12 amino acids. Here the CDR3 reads CASSSPGQPQHF. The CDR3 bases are TGTGCCAGCAGCTCCCCAGGGCAGCCCCAGCATTTT.

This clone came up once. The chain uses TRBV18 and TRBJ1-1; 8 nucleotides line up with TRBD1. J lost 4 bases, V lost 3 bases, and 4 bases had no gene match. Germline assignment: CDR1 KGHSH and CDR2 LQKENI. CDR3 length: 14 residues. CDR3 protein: CASSPDRDSTEAFF. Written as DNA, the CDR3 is TGTGCCAGCTCACCGGACAGGGACTCCACTGAAGCTTTCTTT.

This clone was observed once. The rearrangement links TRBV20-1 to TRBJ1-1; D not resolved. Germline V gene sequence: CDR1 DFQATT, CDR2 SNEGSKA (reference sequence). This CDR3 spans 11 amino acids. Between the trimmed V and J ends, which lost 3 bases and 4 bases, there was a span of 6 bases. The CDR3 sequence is CSARRITEAFF. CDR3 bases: TGCAGTGCTAGGAGGATCACTGAAGCTTTCTTT.

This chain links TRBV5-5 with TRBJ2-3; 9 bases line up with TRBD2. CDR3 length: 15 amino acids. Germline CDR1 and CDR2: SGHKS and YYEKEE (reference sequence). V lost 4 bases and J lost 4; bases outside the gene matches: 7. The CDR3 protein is CASSQAGGRADTQYF. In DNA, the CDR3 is TGTGCCAGCAGCCAGGCGGGAGGGAGGGCAGATACGCAGTATTTT.

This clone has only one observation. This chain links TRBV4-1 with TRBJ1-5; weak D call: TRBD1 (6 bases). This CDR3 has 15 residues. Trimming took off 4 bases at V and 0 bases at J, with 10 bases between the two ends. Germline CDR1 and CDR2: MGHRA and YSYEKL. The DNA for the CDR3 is TGCGCCAGCAGCCCAACAGGGTATAGCAATCAGCCCCAGCATTTT. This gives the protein CASSPTGYSNQPQHF.

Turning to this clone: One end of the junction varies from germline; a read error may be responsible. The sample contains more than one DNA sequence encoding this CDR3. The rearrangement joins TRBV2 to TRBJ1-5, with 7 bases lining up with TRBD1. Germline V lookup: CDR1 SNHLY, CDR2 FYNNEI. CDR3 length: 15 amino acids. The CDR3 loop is CASSEGTASNQPQHF. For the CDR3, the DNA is TGTGCCAGCAGCGAAGGGACAGCCAGCAATCAGCCCCAGCATTTT.

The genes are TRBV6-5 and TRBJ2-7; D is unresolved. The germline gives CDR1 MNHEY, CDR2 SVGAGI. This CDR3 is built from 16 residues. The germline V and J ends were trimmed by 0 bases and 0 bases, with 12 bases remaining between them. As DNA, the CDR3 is TGTGCCAGCAGTTACTCGCCACAGATAAACTCCTACGAGCAGTACTTC. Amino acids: CASSYSPQINSYEQYF.

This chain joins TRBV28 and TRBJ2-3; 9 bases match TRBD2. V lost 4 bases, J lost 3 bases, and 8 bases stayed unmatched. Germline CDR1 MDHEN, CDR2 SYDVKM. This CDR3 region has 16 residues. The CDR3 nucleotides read TGTGCCAGCAGTTCGCCACTAGCGGGTGGAACAGATACGCAGTATTTT. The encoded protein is CASSSPLAGGTDTQYF.

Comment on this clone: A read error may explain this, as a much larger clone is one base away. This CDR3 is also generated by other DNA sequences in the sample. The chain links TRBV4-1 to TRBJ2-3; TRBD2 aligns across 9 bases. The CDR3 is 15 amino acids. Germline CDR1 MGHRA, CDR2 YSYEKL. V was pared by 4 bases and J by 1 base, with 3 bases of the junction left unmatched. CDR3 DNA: TGCGCCAGCAGCCTTTTAGCGGGGGGCACAGATACGCAGTATTTT. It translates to CASSLLAGGTDTQYF.

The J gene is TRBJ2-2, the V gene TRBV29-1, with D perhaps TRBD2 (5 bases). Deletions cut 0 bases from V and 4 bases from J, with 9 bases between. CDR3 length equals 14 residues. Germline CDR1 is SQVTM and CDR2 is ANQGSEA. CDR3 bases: TGCAGCGTTGAAGAGGTGGCGGGCACCGGGGAGCTGTTTTTT. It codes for CSVEEVAGTGELFF.

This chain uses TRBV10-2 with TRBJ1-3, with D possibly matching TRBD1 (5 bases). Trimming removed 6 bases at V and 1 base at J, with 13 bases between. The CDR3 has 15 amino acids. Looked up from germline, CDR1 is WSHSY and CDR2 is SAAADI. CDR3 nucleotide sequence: TGCGCCAGCAGAGAAGGGGATGGATCTGGAAACACCATATATTTT. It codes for CASREGDGSGNTIYF.

The CDR3 is CASSLTTGPFNEKLFF. The DNA of the CDR3 is TGTGCCAGTAGTTTAACAACAGGGCCATTCAATGAAAAACTGTTTTTT. The chain has TRBV19 and TRBJ1-4, with D maybe TRBD1 (6 bases). The CDR3 has 16 residues. V was shortened by 5 bases and J by 5 bases, with 18 bases between the two germline ends. Germline CDR1 and CDR2: LNHDA and SQIVND (reference sequence).

The CDR3 reads CASSSGQENTEAFF. In DNA, the CDR3 is TGTGCCAGCAGTTCGGGACAGGAGAACACTGAAGCTTTCTTT. V is TRBV28 and J is TRBJ1-1; 8 positions match TRBD1. From germline, CDR1 is MDHEN and CDR2 SYDVKM. After removal of 4 bases from V and 1 base from J, the junction contained 2 bases not matched to a gene. The CDR3 has 14 amino acids.

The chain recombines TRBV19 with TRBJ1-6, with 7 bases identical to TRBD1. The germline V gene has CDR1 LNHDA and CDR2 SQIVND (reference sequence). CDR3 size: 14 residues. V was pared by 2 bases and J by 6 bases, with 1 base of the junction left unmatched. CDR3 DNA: TGTGCCAGTAGTATACAGGGGGTTAATTCACCCCTCCACTTT. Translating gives CASSIQGVNSPLHF.

The CDR3 region is CASSYSGGQEAFF. The CDR3 DNA follows: TGTGCCAGCAGTTACTCCGGAGGTCAAGAAGCTTTCTTT. The chain is built from TRBV12-3 or TRBV12-4 and TRBJ1-1; unclear D gene. This CDR3 comprises 13 residues. V was pared by 4 bases and J by 8 bases, with 14 bases between.

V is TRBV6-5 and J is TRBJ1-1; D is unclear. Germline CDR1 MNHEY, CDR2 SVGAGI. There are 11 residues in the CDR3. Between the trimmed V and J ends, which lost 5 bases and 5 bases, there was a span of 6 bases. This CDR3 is CASSPSTEAFF. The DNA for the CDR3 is TGTGCCAGCAGTCCCTCGACTGAAGCTTTCTTT.

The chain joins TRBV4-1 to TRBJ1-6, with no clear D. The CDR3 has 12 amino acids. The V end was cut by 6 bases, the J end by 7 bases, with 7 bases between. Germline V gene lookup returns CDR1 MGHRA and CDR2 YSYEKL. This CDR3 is CASRRENSPLHF. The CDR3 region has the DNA TGCGCCAGCAGAAGAGAAAATTCACCCCTCCACTTT.

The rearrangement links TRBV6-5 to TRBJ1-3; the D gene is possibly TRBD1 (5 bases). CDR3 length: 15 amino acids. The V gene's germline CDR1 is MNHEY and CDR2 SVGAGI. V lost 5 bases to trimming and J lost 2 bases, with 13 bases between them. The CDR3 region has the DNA TGTGCCAGCAGTCTCCGGGGGGGGACTGGAAACACCATATATTTT. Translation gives CASSLRGGTGNTIYF.

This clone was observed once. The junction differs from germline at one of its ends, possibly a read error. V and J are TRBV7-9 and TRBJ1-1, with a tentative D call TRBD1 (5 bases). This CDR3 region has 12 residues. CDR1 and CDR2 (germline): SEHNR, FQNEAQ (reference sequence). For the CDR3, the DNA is TGTGCCAGCAGCTTAGATCAAGGGGAAGGTTTCTTT. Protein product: CASSLDQGEGFF.

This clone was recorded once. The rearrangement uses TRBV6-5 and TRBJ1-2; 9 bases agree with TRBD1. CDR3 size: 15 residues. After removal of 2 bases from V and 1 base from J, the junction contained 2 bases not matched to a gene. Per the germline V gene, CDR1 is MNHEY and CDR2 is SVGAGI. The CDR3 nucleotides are TGTGCCAGCAGTTACCGGGGACAGGGTAACTATGGCTACACCTTC. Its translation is CASSYRGQGNYGYTF.

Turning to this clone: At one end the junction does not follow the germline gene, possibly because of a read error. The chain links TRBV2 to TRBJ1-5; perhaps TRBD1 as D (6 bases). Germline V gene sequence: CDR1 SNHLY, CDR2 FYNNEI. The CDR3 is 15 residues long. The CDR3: CASREDRTEGRPQHF. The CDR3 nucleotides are TGTGCCAGCAGGGAAGACAGGACAGAGGGTCGGCCCCAGCATTTT. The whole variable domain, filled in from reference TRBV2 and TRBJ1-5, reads EPEVTQTPSHQVTQMGQEVILRCVPISNHLYFYWYRQILGQKVEFLVSFYNNEISEKSEIFDDQFSVERPDGSNFTLKIRSTKLEDSAMYFCASREDRTEGRPQHFGDGTRLSIL.

This CDR3 reads CASSLWRGSGYTF. In DNA form, the CDR3 reads TGTGCCAGCAGTTTATGGAGGGGCTCTGGCTACACCTTC. This chain uses TRBV27 with TRBJ1-2; D perhaps matches TRBD1 (5 bases). This CDR3 spans 13 amino acids. Trimming cost V 1 base and J 7 bases, with 10 bases left between them. Germline CDR1 MNHEY, CDR2 SMNVEV (reference sequence).

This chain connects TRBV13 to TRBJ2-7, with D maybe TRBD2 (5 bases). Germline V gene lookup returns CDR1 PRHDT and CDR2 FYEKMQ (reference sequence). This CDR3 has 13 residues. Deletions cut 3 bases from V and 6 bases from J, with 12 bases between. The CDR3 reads CASSFRGPGEQYF. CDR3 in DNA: TGTGCCAGCAGCTTTCGGGGTCCAGGCGAGCAGTACTTC. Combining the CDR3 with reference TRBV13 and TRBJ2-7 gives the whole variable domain AAGVIQSPRHLIKEKRETATLKCYPIPRHDTVYWYQQGPGQDPQFLISFYEKMQSDKGSIPDRFSAQQFSDYHSELNMSSLELGDSALYFCASSFRGPGEQYFGPGTRLTVT.

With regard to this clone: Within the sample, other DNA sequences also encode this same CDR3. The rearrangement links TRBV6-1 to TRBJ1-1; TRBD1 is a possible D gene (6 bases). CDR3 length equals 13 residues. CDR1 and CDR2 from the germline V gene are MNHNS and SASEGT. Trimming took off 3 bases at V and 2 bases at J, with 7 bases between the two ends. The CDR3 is CASSDRGNTEAFF. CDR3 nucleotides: TGTGCCAGCAGTGACAGGGGAAACACTGAAGCTTTCTTT.

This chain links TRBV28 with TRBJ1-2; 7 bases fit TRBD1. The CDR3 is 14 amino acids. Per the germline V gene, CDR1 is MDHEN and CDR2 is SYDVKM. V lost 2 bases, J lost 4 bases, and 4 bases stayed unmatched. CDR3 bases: TGTGCCAGCAGTTTAGTGGGACAGTTCTATGGCTACACCTTC. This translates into CASSLVGQFYGYTF.

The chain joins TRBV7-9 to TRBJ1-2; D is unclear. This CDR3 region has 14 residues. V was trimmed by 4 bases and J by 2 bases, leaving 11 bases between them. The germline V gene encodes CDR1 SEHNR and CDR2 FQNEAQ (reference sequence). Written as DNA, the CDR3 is TGTGCCAGCAGCTCCCTAACGGGAAACTATGGCTACACCTTC. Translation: CASSSLTGNYGYTF.

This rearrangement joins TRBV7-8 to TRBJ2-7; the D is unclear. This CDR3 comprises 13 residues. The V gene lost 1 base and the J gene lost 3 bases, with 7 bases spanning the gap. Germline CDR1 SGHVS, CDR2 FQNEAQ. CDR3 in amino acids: CASSLGISYEQYF. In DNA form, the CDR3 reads TGTGCCAGCAGCTTAGGCATTAGCTACGAGCAGTACTTC.

The CDR3 here is CASSPLWTGSEAFF. The CDR3 region has the DNA TGTGCCAGTAGTCCCCTTTGGACAGGGTCTGAAGCTTTCTTT. The rearrangement joins TRBV19 to TRBJ1-1, with TRBD1 matching over 8 bases. V lost 5 bases and J lost 6; bases outside the gene matches: 8. Germline V gene data show CDR1 as LNHDA and CDR2 as SQIVND (reference sequence). The CDR3 totals 14 residues.